One sample yielded the 21 T cell receptor beta chains listed below, sequenced in a study of T cells in Graves' hyperthyroidism and ophthalmopathy. TCR beta CDR3 sequences were amplified from RNA transcripts. When the TCR CDR3 underwent first-round RT-PCR, the HTBI primer set was used. TCRdb recomputed calls from the multiplex PCR reads with MiXCR, one row per CDR3 protein. The sample records under 550,000 distinct CDR3 sequences, less than 20% being singletons. The material sequenced was blood. The receptors stem from a man aged 35 to 55 with Graves' ophthalmopathy.

This clonotype was recorded many times. This rearrangement joins TRBV20-1 to TRBJ2-7, with D uncertain. Germline loops: CDR1 DFQATT, CDR2 SNEGSKA (reference sequence). Trimming removed 1 base at V and 3 bases at J, with 13 bases between. This CDR3 contains 14 residues. CDR3 bases: TGCAGTGCTAGAGCCCCACGACACTTCTACGAGCAGTACTTC. Amino acid sequence: CSARAPRHFYEQYF.

This clonotype was seen repeatedly, ten times or more. The V and J genes are TRBV5-8 and TRBJ2-7, with D possibly TRBD1 on 5 matching bases. The CDR3 has 13 amino acids. With 4 bases removed from V and 6 bases from J, the gap between germline ends came to 14 bases. Germline-derived CDR1 and CDR2 are SGHTS and YDEGEE. CDR3 sequence: CASSRVGVGEQYF. The CDR3 DNA is TGTGCCAGCAGCCGTGTAGGGGTAGGCGAGCAGTACTTC. Complete variable domain (other parts from reference TRBV5-8 and TRBJ2-7): EAGVTQSPTHLIKTRGQQATLRCSPISGHTSVYWYQQALGLGLQFLLWYDEGEERNRGNFPPRFSGRQFPNYSSELNVNALELEDSALYLCASSRVGVGEQYFGPGTRLTVT.

This clonotype was counted at least ten times. The genes are TRBV28 and TRBJ2-5, with D tentatively TRBD1 or TRBD2 (6 bases each). Germline-derived CDR1 and CDR2 are MDHEN and SYDVKM. The CDR3 runs 16 residues. The V gene lost 4 bases and the J gene lost 0 bases, with 15 bases spanning the gap. The chain's CDR3 is CASSSGQRTNQETQYF. Written as DNA, the CDR3 is TGTGCCAGCAGTTCCGGACAGCGGACTAACCAAGAGACCCAGTACTTC.

This clonotype was seen many times. This rearrangement joins TRBV28 to TRBJ1-5, with 8 bases identical to TRBD1. Germline assignment: CDR1 MDHEN and CDR2 SYDVKM. J gave up 6 bases and V 4 bases, and 8 bases lay outside the gene matches. The CDR3 totals 15 residues. The CDR3 spells CASSSGQGGGQPQHF. In nucleotides, the CDR3 is TGTGCCAGCAGTTCAGGACAGGGAGGTGGTCAGCCCCAGCATTTT.

This chain connects TRBV20-1 to TRBJ2-1; D gene uncertain. Germline V CDR1 and CDR2: DFQATT, SNEGSKA (reference sequence). The length of the CDR3 is 12 residues. V dropped 1 base and J dropped 9 bases, with 10 bases sitting between them. CDR3 DNA: TGCAGTGCTAGAGTACAGTTCTTTGAGCAGTTCTTC. This encodes CSARVQFFEQFF.

The gene calls are TRBV30 and TRBJ2-5; 13 positions agree with TRBD2. Germline trimming cut 6 bases from V and 5 bases from J; bases unmatched to any gene: 6. The CDR3 sequence is 14 residues long. Per germline, CDR1 GTSNPN and CDR2 SVGIG (reference sequence). The CDR3 nucleotides read TGTGCCTGCGGACTAGCGGGAGCCTATGAGACCCAGTACTTC. This sequence encodes CACGLAGAYETQYF. Using reference TRBV30 and TRBJ2-5 for the parts outside the CDR3, the full variable domain is SQTIHQWPATLVQPVGSPLSLECTVEGTSNPNLYWYRQAAGRGLQLLFYSVGIGQISSEVPQNLSASRPQDRQFILSSKKLLLSDSGFYLCACGLAGAYETQYFGPGTRLLVL.

This clonotype turned up a few times. V gene TRBV2 combines with J gene TRBJ1-5; D is perhaps TRBD1 (6 bases). The CDR3 runs 14 residues. The germline V gene encodes CDR1 SNHLY and CDR2 FYNNEI. V was cut by 5 bases and J by 6 bases, with 14 bases left in between. In DNA, the CDR3 is TGTGCCAGCAGTCAGACAGGTATCCGTCAGCCCCAGCATTTT. This encodes CASSQTGIRQPQHF.

This clonotype was observed a handful of times. V and J are TRBV28 and TRBJ2-4; D may be TRBD1 (7 bases). The V gene's germline CDR1 is MDHEN and CDR2 SYDVKM. This CDR3 has 15 amino acids. Trimming took off 8 bases at V and 1 base at J, with 15 bases between the two ends. The CDR3 sequence is CASGGGFGAKNIQYF. For the CDR3, the DNA is TGTGCCAGCGGAGGGGGCTTCGGGGCCAAAAACATTCAGTACTTC.

This clonotype was recorded a few times. This chain connects TRBV6-2 or TRBV6-3 to TRBJ2-1; 8 bases map to TRBD1. Per germline, CDR1 MNHEY and CDR2 SVGEGT. The J segment lost 7 bases and the V segment lost 6 bases, leaving 5 bases of the junction unmatched. The CDR3 spans 13 residues. CDR3 nucleotide sequence: TGTGCCAGCAGATCAGGGGGCGTTAATGAGCAGTTCTTC. Its protein product is CASRSGGVNEQFF.

The table lists this clonotype with many counts. The rearrangement uses TRBV18 and TRBJ2-3; D unclear. CDR3 length: 17 residues. V dropped 3 bases and J dropped 2 bases, with 18 bases sitting between them. Germline V CDR1 and CDR2: KGHSH, LQKENI. The CDR3 is CASSPNVLQIPTDTQYF. The CDR3 DNA is TGTGCCAGCTCACCTAATGTTTTACAGATTCCCACAGATACGCAGTATTTT.

The chain joins TRBV20-1 to TRBJ2-1; D might be TRBD1 (6 bases). Germline values: CDR1 DFQATT, CDR2 SNEGSKA (reference sequence). The CDR3 sequence is 14 residues long. The ends were cut back, 7 bases at V and 7 bases at J, with 20 bases in the middle. The CDR3 DNA follows: TGCAGTGGAATCTCAGCCGGGACATATAATGAGCAGTTCTTC. Its translation: CSGISAGTYNEQFF.

The table lists this clonotype with a few counts. The chain joins TRBV4-3 to TRBJ2-7; D unresolved. The CDR3 extends over 16 amino acids. The V gene's germline CDR1 is LGHNA and CDR2 YSLEER. Trimming pared 1 base from V and 0 bases from J, leaving 13 bases between. CDR3 nucleotide sequence: TGCGCCAGCAGCCAAGGTGTACAGTCGTTCTCCTACGAGCAGTACTTC. This translates into CASSQGVQSFSYEQYF.

This clonotype occurred a few times. V usage is TRBV28 and J usage is TRBJ1-4; TRBD1 might be the D (5 bases). CDR3 size: 15 residues. Deletions cut 6 bases from V and 4 bases from J, with 15 bases between. Per the germline V gene, CDR1 is MDHEN and CDR2 is SYDVKM. This CDR3 reads CASRPTGGDNEKLFF. The CDR3, as DNA: TGTGCCAGCAGACCTACAGGCGGTGATAATGAAAAACTGTTTTTT.

This clonotype was seen a few times. J is TRBJ1-5 and V is TRBV28; D may be TRBD1 (5 bases). The germline V gene has CDR1 MDHEN and CDR2 SYDVKM. Between the trimmed V and J ends, which lost 1 base and 0 bases, there was a span of 7 bases. There are 15 residues in the CDR3. DNA for the CDR3: TGTGCCAGCAGTTTATCAGGGCTTAGCAATCAGCCCCAGCATTTT. This codes for CASSLSGLSNQPQHF.

This clonotype was observed at least ten times. The genes are TRBV11-2 and TRBJ2-7; D gene unclear. V was pared by 1 base and J by 3 bases, with 7 bases between. The CDR3 is made up of 13 amino acids. Germline-derived CDR1 and CDR2 are SGHAT and FQNNGV. CDR3 nucleotides: TGTGCCAGCAGCTTAGGCCAGATCTACGAGCAGTACTTC. The encoded protein is CASSLGQIYEQYF.

The V gene is TRBV12-3 or TRBV12-4, the J gene TRBJ1-1, with D perhaps TRBD1 (5 bases). This CDR3 region has 13 residues. V lost 6 bases and J lost 1, with 9 bases in between. CDR3 DNA: TGTGCCAGCAGCACGACAGAGAACACTGAAGCTTTCTTT. It translates to CASSTTENTEAFF.

This chain links TRBV9 with TRBJ2-3, with TRBD2 matching 9 bases. Germline trimming cut 2 bases from V and 2 bases from J; bases unmatched to any gene: 6. The CDR3 loop spans 16 amino acids. CDR1 SGDLS and CDR2 YYNGEE come from the germline V gene. The CDR3: CASSVGTSRPTDTQYF. The CDR3 DNA reads as TGTGCCAGCAGCGTGGGGACTAGCCGGCCCACAGATACGCAGTATTTT. Variable domain in full (rest from reference TRBV9 and TRBJ2-3): DSGVTQTPKHLITATGQRVTLRCSPRSGDLSVYWYQQSLDQGLQFLIQYYNGEERAKGNILERFSAQQFPDLHSELNLSSLELGDSALYFCASSVGTSRPTDTQYFGPGTRLTVL.

This clonotype was seen repeatedly, ten times or more. The genes are TRBV5-1 and TRBJ2-3; TRBD2 agrees at 7 bases. The CDR3 totals 17 residues. The V and J ends lost 0 bases and 0 bases, in that order; junction bases with no gene match: 7. Germline V gives CDR1 SGHRS, CDR2 YFSETQ. DNA for the CDR3: TGCGCCAGCAGCTTGGGCCGTGGTAGCGGGAGCACAGATACGCAGTATTTT. Residues: CASSLGRGSGSTDTQYF.

This clonotype was observed a handful of times. The chain employs TRBV30 and TRBJ2-3, with TRBD2 matching over 10 bases. Trimming at V came to 2 bases and at J to 4 bases, leaving 12 bases not matched to a gene. There are 17 residues in the CDR3. Germline loops: CDR1 GTSNPN, CDR2 SVGIG (reference sequence). Here the CDR3 DNA reads TGTGCCTGGAGTCCGTCGGGACTAGCGCGGTGGGCAGATACGCAGTATTTT. Translating it yields CAWSPSGLARWADTQYF.

This clonotype was observed many times. This rearrangement joins TRBV7-9 to TRBJ2-2; 8 bases are shared with TRBD2. Trimming removed 11 bases from V and 6 bases from J; junction bases left unmatched: 11. The CDR3 is 14 residues long. Germline V gives CDR1 SEHNR, CDR2 FQNEAQ (reference sequence). CDR3 bases: TGTGCCGTTCCGGGACTAGAGAGGTCCGGGGAGCTGTTTTTT. Encoded protein: CAVPGLERSGELFF. Full variable domain (missing parts from reference TRBV7-9 and TRBJ2-2): DTGVSQNPRHKITKRGQNVTFRCDPISEHNRLYWYRQTLGQGPEFLTYFQNEAQLEKSRLLSDRFSAERPKGSFSTLEIQRTEQGDSAMYLCAVPGLERSGELFFGEGSRLTVL.

V and J are TRBV5-1 and TRBJ1-1; the D gene is possibly TRBD1 (5 bases). Looked up from germline, CDR1 is SGHRS and CDR2 is YFSETQ. Trimming left V 4 bases short and J 1 base short, with 17 bases between. CDR3 length: 16 residues. CDR3 bases: TGCGCCAGCAGCCATTCATGGGGGGGGGAGAACACTGAAGCTTTCTTT. It translates to CASSHSWGGENTEAFF.